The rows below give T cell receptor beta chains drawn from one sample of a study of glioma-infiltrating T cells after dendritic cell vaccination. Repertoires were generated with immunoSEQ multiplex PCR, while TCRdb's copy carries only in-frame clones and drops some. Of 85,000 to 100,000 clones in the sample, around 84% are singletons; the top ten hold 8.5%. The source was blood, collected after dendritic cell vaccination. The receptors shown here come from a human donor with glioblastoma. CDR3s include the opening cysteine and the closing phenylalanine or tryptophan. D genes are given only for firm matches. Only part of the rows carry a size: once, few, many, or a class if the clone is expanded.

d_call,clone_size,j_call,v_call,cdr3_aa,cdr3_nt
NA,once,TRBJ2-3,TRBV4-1,CASSQDPRGSTDTQYF,TGCGCCAGCAGCCAAGATCCGAGGGGGTCCACAGATACGCAGTATTTT
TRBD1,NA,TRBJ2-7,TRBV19,CASSIGTGYPYEQYF,TGTGCCAGTAGTATAGGGACAGGGTACCCCTACGAGCAGTACTTC
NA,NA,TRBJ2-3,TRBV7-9,CASSLYRGNTDTQYF,TGTGCCAGCAGCTTATACCGGGGGAACACAGATACGCAGTATTTT
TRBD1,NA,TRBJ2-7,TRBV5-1,CASSFTRDRGYEQYF,TGCGCCAGCAGCTTTACCCGGGACAGGGGCTACGAGCAGTACTTC
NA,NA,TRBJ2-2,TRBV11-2,CASSLVSRVDTGELFF,TGTGCCAGCAGCTTAGTCTCCAGGGTTGACACCGGGGAGCTGTTTTTT
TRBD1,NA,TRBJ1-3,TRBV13,CASSPLSLNLTGFGNTIYF,TGTGCCAGCAGCCCCTTGTCCCTAAACCTGACAGGGTTTGGAAACACCATATATTTT
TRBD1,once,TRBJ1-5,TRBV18,CASSQGAEQPQHF,TGTGCCAGCTCACAGGGGGCTGAACAGCCCCAGCATTTT
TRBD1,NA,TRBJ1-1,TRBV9,CASSAGQGITEAFF,TGTGCCAGCAGCGCGGGACAGGGAATCACTGAAGCTTTCTTT
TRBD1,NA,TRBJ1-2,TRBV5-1,CASSESPGQGNGYTF,TGCGCCAGCAGTGAATCTCCGGGACAGGGCAATGGCTACACCTTC
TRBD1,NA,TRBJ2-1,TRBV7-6,CASSPGQGHGEQFF,TGTGCCAGCAGCCCCGGACAGGGTCATGGTGAGCAGTTCTTC
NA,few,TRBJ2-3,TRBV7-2,CASSLEGGAGIVQYF,TGTGCCAGCAGCCTGGAAGGGGGAGCGGGAATCGTGCAGTATTTT
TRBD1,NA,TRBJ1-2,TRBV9,CASSVGPQAGQGDFLRGYTF,TGTGCCAGCAGCGTAGGGCCTCAGGCGGGACAGGGGGATTTTTTGCGTGGCTACACCTTC
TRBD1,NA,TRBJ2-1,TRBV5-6,CASSHRGNEQFF,TGTGCCAGCAGCCACAGGGGGAATGAGCAGTTCTTC
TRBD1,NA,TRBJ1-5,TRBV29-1,CSVTDRVGQPQHF,TGCAGCGTGACCGACAGGGTGGGTCAGCCCCAACATTTT
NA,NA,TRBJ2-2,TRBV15,CATSMRLNTGELFF,TGTGCCACCAGCATGCGACTGAACACCGGGGAGCTGTTTTTT
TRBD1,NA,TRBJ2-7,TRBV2,CASRRTGAWYEQYF,TGTGCCAGCAGGCGGACAGGGGCATGGTACGAGCAGTACTTC
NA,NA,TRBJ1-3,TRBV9,CASSVGVATGNTIYF,TGTGCCAGCAGCGTAGGTGTAGCGACGGGAAACACCATATATTTT
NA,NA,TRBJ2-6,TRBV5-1,CASSLERVEAGANVLTF,TGCGCCAGCAGCTTGGAAAGGGTGGAGGCTGGGGCCAACGTCCTGACTTTC
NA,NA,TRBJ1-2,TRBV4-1,CASSQAGGSEYGYTF,TGCGCCAGCAGCCAAGCTGGCGGCAGCGAGTATGGCTACACCTTC
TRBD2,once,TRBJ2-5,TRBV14,CASSQAPSGETQYF,TGTGCCAGCAGCCAAGCTCCTAGCGGTGAGACCCAGTACTTC
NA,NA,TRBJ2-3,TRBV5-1,CASSFVGGSVADTQYF,TGCGCCAGCAGCTTCGTCGGAGGGTCAGTGGCAGATACGCAGTATTTT
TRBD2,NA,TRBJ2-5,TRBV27,CASSLSNGRPETQYF,TGTGCCAGCAGTTTATCGAACGGGAGGCCAGAGACCCAGTACTTC
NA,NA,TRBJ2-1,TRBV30,CAWSVRDSVSYNEQFF,TGTGCCTGGAGTGTACGGGACTCCGTCTCGTACAATGAGCAGTTCTTC
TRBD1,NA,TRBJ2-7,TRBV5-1,CASSIRPGQGAYEQYF,TGCGCCAGCAGCATAAGACCGGGACAGGGGGCCTACGAGCAGTACTTC
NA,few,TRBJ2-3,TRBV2,CASSEDVNTQYF,TGTGCCAGCAGTGAAGATGTCAATACGCAGTATTTT
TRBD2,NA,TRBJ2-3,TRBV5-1,CASSTEREGPTDTQYF,TGCGCCAGCAGCACAGAGCGGGAGGGCCCCACAGATACGCAGTATTTT
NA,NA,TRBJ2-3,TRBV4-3,CASSQDTGLSTDTQYF,TGCGCCAGCAGCCAGGATACGGGACTTAGCACAGATACGCAGTATTTT